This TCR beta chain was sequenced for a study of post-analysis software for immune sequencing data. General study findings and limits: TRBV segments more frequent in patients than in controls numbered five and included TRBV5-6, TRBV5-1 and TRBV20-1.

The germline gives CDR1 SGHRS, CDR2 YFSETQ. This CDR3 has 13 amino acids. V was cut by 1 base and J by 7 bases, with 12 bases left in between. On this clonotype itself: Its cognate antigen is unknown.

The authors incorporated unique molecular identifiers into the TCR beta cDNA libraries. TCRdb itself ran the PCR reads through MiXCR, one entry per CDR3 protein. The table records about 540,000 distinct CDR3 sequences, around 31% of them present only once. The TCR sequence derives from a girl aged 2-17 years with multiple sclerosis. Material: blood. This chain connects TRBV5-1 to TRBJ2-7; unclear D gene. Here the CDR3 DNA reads TGCGCCAGCAGCTTGCAGAGACGAGATGAGCAGTACTTC. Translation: CASSLQRRDEQYF. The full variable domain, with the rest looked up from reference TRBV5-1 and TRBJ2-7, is KAGVTQTPRYLIKTRGQQVTLSCSPISGHRSVSWYQQTPGQGLQFLFEYFSETQRNKGNFPGRFSGRQFSNSRSEMNVSTLELGDSALYLCASSLQRRDEQYFGPGTRLTVT.